The present entry profiles one TCR beta chain with its context. Trimming stripped 6 bases from V and 9 bases from J, with 12 bases between. CDR1 is ENHRY, CDR2 SYGVKD, per germline. The CDR3 runs 13 residues. These data originate in a study of blood T cell repertoires in COVID-19. Measured with immunoSEQ multiplex PCR; TCRdb has only the in-frame clones, and not every one. This repertoire shows about 140,000 clones, over 80% found once; its top ten account for about 10%. The TCR originated in a man aged 55 to 70 who had recovered from COVID-19. The chain carries TRBV10-3 and TRBJ1-6; perhaps TRBD1 as D (5 bases). The sequenced sample was PBMCs or T cells enriched from blood (not recorded which). CDR3 DNA sequence: TGTGCCATCAGGCCCGACAGAGCTTCACCCCTCCACTTT. Protein sequence: CAIRPDRASPLHF.